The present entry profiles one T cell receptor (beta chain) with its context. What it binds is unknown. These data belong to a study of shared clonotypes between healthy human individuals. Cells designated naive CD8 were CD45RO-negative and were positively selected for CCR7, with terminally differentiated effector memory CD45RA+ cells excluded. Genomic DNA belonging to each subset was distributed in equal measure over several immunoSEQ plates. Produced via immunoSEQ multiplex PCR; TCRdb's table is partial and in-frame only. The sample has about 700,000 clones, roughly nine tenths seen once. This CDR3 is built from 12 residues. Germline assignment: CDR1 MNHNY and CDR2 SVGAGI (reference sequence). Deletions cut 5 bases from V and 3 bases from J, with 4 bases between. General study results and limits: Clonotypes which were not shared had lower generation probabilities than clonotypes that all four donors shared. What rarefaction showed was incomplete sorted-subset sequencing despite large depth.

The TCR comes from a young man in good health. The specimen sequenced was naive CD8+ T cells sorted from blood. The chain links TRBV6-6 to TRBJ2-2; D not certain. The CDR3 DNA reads TGTGCCAGCAGTCAAGACACCGGGGAGCTGTTTTTT. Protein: CASSQDTGELFF.